This entry features one T cell receptor beta chain sequence. Its target antigen remains unknown. The data were taken from a study of CXCR3-negative and CXCR3-positive naive CD8 T cells (dated by TCRdb to between 2018 and 2021). Turning to the overall study: In total, approximately 150 million TRB reads were obtained, corresponding to roughly 1.5 +/- 0.3 million reads per library. Diversity and physicochemical repertoire analyses covered 10 to 11 donors pooled from two independent experiments. Naive subsets from five or six donors and memory cells from 3 donors were included in the TRBV-TRBJ cluster analysis.

Sequencing was performed on a NextSeq 550. The Human TCR Profiling Kit (MiLaboratory) was used to make UMI-labeled 5' RACE TRB cDNA libraries. The full amount of extracted RNA was used for cDNA synthesis, and the full amount of resulting cDNA was used for PCR amplification. Libraries were prepared in parallel with an identical number of PCR cycles. Turning to the authors' computational methods: With a requirement of at least two reads per UMI, MIGEC and MiXCR extracted about 50,000 +/- 10,000 unique UMI-labeled TRB cDNA molecules per library. On average, around 40,000 +/- 10,000 functional in-frame TRB CDR3 nucleotide clonotypes lacking stop codons were found per library. After downsampling to 5000 UMI-labeled TRB molecules per sample, diversity metrics such as normalized Shannon-Wiener and Chao1 were calculated in VDJtools. VDJtools was used to calculate clonotype-size-weighted physicochemical properties of the central five CDR3 residues, namely interaction energy, strength, volume and Kidera factor 4. TCRdb reprocessed the reads, so every CDR3 protein sequence counts as one entry and DNA is not shown. Clone size and V and J calls follow TCRdb, not the original study. The sample table includes 84,000 or so distinct CDR3 sequences. The ten largest account for about 0.62% of the sample.

For every CD8+ T cell subset, 300,000 cells were flow-sorted straight into RLT lysis buffer, and each subset was sorted in triplicate. Naive CD8+ T cells were defined stringently as CD45RO-CCR7+CD27+CD95- to exclude memory contaminants. Peripheral blood mononuclear cells were isolated from buffy coats using standard density gradient centrifugation. A FACSAria III was used to flow-sort naive CD8+ T cells into CXCR3-negative and CXCR3-positive populations. An RNeasy Mini Kit was used to extract total RNA from the sorted cells. Broader findings and caveats from the paper: Because surface CD5, which is linked to self-reactivity in mice, was comparable between the naive subsets, TCR interaction strength was also inferred from the physicochemical properties of TRB CDR3s. Repertoire diversity was comparably high in both naive subsets but much lower in memory CD8+ T cells. TRBV-TRBJ usage was similar between naive CXCR3-negative and CXCR3-positive cells from the same donor, while memory cells showed distinct patterns. TRB CDR3s from CXCR3-positive naive cells showed higher hydrophobicity (lower Kidera factor 4), lower energy, and higher strength and volume indices than CXCR3-negative naive cells. Because CXCR3 expression was partially decreased after cryopreservation, freshly isolated PBMCs were used for most assays.

According to the germline V gene, CDR1 reads SQVTM and CDR2 reads ANQGSEA. Reading from cysteine to phenylalanine, the CDR3 counts 14 amino acids. DNA was not recorded. The origin of this receptor is a human donor in good health. Some clones in this sample may be carry-over from other donors' samples. The chain was built from TRBV29-1 and TRBJ2-2; checking the TCRdb D call of TRBD1 is not possible without DNA. Sample: naive CXCR3+ CD8+ T cells from blood. The intended sense of this specimen's cell subset or site label: CD45RO-CCR7+CD27+CD95- naive CD8+ T cells expressing CXCR3 (TNR3+). Here the CDR3 is given as CSVEESGGTGELFF.